The 14 T cell receptor beta chains below all came from one sample that was sequenced in a study of cytomegalovirus exposure and HLA in healthy donors. Primers included in the PCR were 60 Vbeta and 13 Jbeta primers. Measured with immunoSEQ multiplex PCR; TCRdb has only the in-frame clones, and not every one. The table has approximately 93,000 clones, approximately 81% seen once. Sequencing was carried out using PBMCs. The source is a woman aged 40 to 55 in good health and CMV-seronegative.

The J gene is TRBJ1-1, the V gene TRBV15; D might be TRBD1 (5 bases). The CDR3 extends over 13 amino acids. The germline V gene has CDR1 LNHNV and CDR2 YYDKDF (reference sequence). Trimming pared 3 bases from V and 4 bases from J, leaving 9 bases between. The CDR3 sequence is CATSSHRFTEAFF. CDR3 nucleotide sequence: TGTGCCACCAGCAGCCACAGGTTCACTGAAGCTTTCTTT.

The chain is built from TRBV29-1 and TRBJ2-7; D gene unclear. The CDR3 extends over 15 amino acids. Germline values: CDR1 SQVTM, CDR2 ANQGSEA. V dropped 6 bases and J dropped 2 bases, with 20 bases sitting between them. CDR3 in DNA: TGCAGCGTCGAGGATTTCAAAGGCACCACCTACGAGCAGTACTTC. This codes for CSVEDFKGTTYEQYF.

This clone was seen a few times. The J gene is TRBJ2-7, the V gene TRBV6-5; a possible D gene is TRBD2 (5 bases). V was trimmed by 2 bases and J by 7 bases, leaving 12 bases between them. CDR3 length: 13 residues. The germline gives CDR1 MNHEY, CDR2 SVGAGI. CDR3 DNA sequence: TGTGCCAGCAGTTACACGAAAACGGGAGAGCAGTACTTC. Translated: CASSYTKTGEQYF.

This clone has just one count. This rearrangement joins TRBV11-2 to TRBJ1-5; 10 bases map to TRBD1. After removal of 1 base from V and 6 bases from J, the junction contained 6 bases not matched to a gene. Germline V gene lookup returns CDR1 SGHAT and CDR2 FQNNGV. The CDR3 consists of 16 residues. The DNA for the CDR3 is TGTGCCAGCAGCTTAGGGGGACAGGGGAGGGGTCAGCCCCAGCATTTT. It codes for CASSLGGQGRGQPQHF.

This chain connects TRBV15 to TRBJ2-7; TRBD2 is a possible D gene (5 bases). CDR1 and CDR2 (germline): LNHNV, YYDKDF (reference sequence). The V and J ends lost 3 bases and 6 bases respectively, with 15 bases between them. CDR3 length: 14 residues. The DNA of the CDR3 is TGTGCCACCAGCAGCTCTGGACCGAGCGGCGAGCAGTACTTC. Translated, it gives CATSSSGPSGEQYF.

This chain connects TRBV30 to TRBJ2-7; TRBD2 might be the D (5 bases). The germline V gene encodes CDR1 GTSNPN and CDR2 SVGIG (reference sequence). This CDR3 is built from 11 residues. V gave up 5 bases and J gave up 7 bases, with 12 bases separating them. CDR3 loop: CAWAFTGEQYF. CDR3 nucleotide sequence: TGTGCCTGGGCGTTCACGGGGGAGCAGTACTTC.

The chain links TRBV9 to TRBJ2-7; the match to TRBD1 covers 9 bases. CDR3 length: 18 residues. V shed 2 bases, J shed 2 bases, and the junction held 14 bases outside the gene matches. Germline-derived CDR1 and CDR2 are SGDLS and YYNGEE. CDR3 protein: CASSVLPPGQGPPYEQYF. The CDR3 bases are TGTGCCAGCAGCGTCTTACCTCCGGGACAGGGACCCCCCTACGAGCAGTACTTC.

The V call is TRBV11-2, the J call TRBJ2-1; tentative D call: TRBD2 (5 bases). Trimming cost V 3 bases and J 4 bases, with 16 bases left between them. The CDR3 loop spans 16 amino acids. Germline V gene data show CDR1 as SGHAT and CDR2 as FQNNGV. CDR3 DNA: TGTGCCAGCAGCTTGGTTGGTGGGAGTAAATACAATGAGCAGTTCTTC. Translated, it gives CASSLVGGSKYNEQFF.

Comments on this clone: A read error may produce the germline difference seen at one junction end. The V gene is TRBV29-1, the J gene TRBJ2-1, with D possibly matching TRBD2 (8 bases). This CDR3 is 12 amino acids long. Germline CDR1 SQVTM, CDR2 ANQGSEA. The CDR3 loop is CSGTEGWNEQFF. The CDR3 DNA reads TGTAGCGGGACAGAAGGGTGGAATGAGCAGTTCTTC.

This CDR3 reads CASSYKPTDTQYF. The DNA for the CDR3 is TGTGCCAGCAGTTACAAGCCCACAGATACGCAGTATTTT. The gene calls are TRBV6-6 and TRBJ2-3, with D unclear. The V gene's germline CDR1 is MNHNY and CDR2 SVGAGI (reference sequence). The V and J ends lost 2 bases and 2 bases respectively, with 5 bases between them. This CDR3 is 13 amino acids long.

The rearrangement uses TRBV18 and TRBJ2-3; 12 nucleotides agree with TRBD2. The germline CDR1 and CDR2 sequences are KGHSH and LQKENI. The CDR3 is 17 residues long. Trimming took 3 bases from V and 4 from J; bases not matched to a gene: 8. For the CDR3, the DNA is TGTGCCAGCTCACCGACTCTGACTAGCGGGAGAGCAGATACGCAGTATTTT. Translation: CASSPTLTSGRADTQYF.

The chain couples TRBV7-2 to TRBJ2-7; the D is unclear. The ends were cut back, 2 bases at V and 1 base at J, with 12 bases in the middle. CDR1 SGHTA and CDR2 FQGNSA come from the germline V gene. The CDR3 loop spans 15 amino acids. This CDR3 is CASSLTSRQSYEQYF. In DNA form, the CDR3 reads TGTGCCAGCAGCTTAACATCTCGCCAATCCTACGAGCAGTACTTC.

The V and J genes are TRBV11-3 and TRBJ2-7, with D possibly matching TRBD2 (5 bases). The CDR3 contains 12 residues. Between the trimmed V and J ends, which lost 4 bases and 7 bases, there was a span of 11 bases. Germline V lookup: CDR1 SGHNT, CDR2 YENEEA. The CDR3 bases are TGTGCCAGCAGCTCCGATACGGGGGAGCAGTACTTC. As protein: CASSSDTGEQYF.

V gene TRBV28 combines with J gene TRBJ1-4; D not resolved. The CDR3 is 17 residues long. With 4 bases removed from V and 0 bases from J, the gap between germline ends came to 15 bases. Germline lookup yields CDR1 MDHEN and CDR2 SYDVKM. Here the CDR3 DNA reads TGTGCCAGCAGTTCCCCCAGTTCCGTTGCAACTAATGAAAAACTGTTTTTT. It yields the protein CASSSPSSVATNEKLFF. The full variable domain, rest sourced from reference TRBV28 and TRBJ1-4, is DVKVTQSSRYLVKRTGEKVFLECVQDMDHENMFWYRQDPGLGLRLIYFSYDVKMKEKGDIPEGYSVSREKKERFSLILESASTNQTSMYLCASSSPSSVATNEKLFFGSGTQLSVL.